The text below deals with one T cell receptor beta chain. Per the germline V gene, CDR1 is SGHRS and CDR2 is YFSETQ. V was clipped by 4 bases and J by 6 bases; unmatched bases: 14. The length of the CDR3 is 17 residues. Unique molecular identifiers were affixed to discrete cDNA molecules within the library. TCRdb passed the RACE reads through MiXCR, listing each CDR3 protein once. The sample lists over 300,000 distinct CDR3 sequences, approximately 5.1% occurring once. The sample belongs to a study of human T cells and chemical hapten exposure. Time point indicated: pre-sensitization, week 0. Treatment specified: therapeutic diphenylcyclopropenone sensitization with weekly scalp DPC. Suited to DPC and affected by alopecia, the donors ranged from 18 to 70 years old.

The receptor's source is a woman aged 45-65 years with alopecia areata. Some clones in this sample may be carry-over from other donors' samples. The V gene is TRBV5-1, the J gene TRBJ2-7, with 12 bases matching TRBD2. Here the sequenced sample was whole blood, taken in connection with sensitization to the hapten diphenylcyclopropenone (DPC). For the CDR3, the DNA is TGCGCCAGCAGCCCTTCTAGCGGGGGGGCGGCGTACGGCGAGCAGTACTTC. As protein: CASSPSSGGAAYGEQYF.